This T cell receptor (beta chain) was sequenced in a study of blood T cells in healthy people across ages. For the second PCR, which ran for about 6 to 11 cycles, a sample-barcoded 5' primer and a J-beta primer mix were used. Sequencing yielded, for each sample, at least 3 million paired-end reads carrying CDR3. TCRdb re-called the 5' RACE reads with MiXCR, one entry per CDR3 protein. The sample lists just over 1 million distinct CDR3 sequences; more than 40% were seen once. Samples had at least 7 million PBMCs isolated from them. Each sample provided at least 5 micrograms of extracted total RNA. This clonotype was detected only a few times. Germline loops: CDR1 MNHEY, CDR2 SMNVEV (reference sequence). The germline V and J ends were trimmed by 6 bases and 4 bases, with 9 bases remaining between them. This CDR3 contains 12 residues.

This sequence joins TRBV27 and TRBJ1-2; possible D gene TRBD1, 6 bases. The sequenced sample was blood. This TCR came from a woman aged 55-70 years in good health. The CDR3 region has the DNA TGTGCCAGCAGCGACAGGCCCTATGGCTACACCTTC. It is translated as CASSDRPYGYTF.